The present TCR beta chain was sequenced within a study of blood T cell repertoires in COVID-19 (dated by TCRdb to 2018 to 2020). Study-wide context: Collaborator samples came from the United States, Italy and Spain and covered acute and convalescent phases of COVID-19. The material from the prospective study consisted of cDNA or gDNA derived from T cells, B-cell-depleted T cells, or PBMCs. Subjects who had been exposed to COVID-19, were actively infected with it, or had recovered from it provided the deeply sampled blood TCRbeta repertoires that made up the dataset. The repertoires were released in a freely available public database meant as a resource for research on the immune response to SARS-CoV-2. The samples were drawn from the first 160 participants of the ongoing ImmuneRACE study and from over a thousand subjects provided by 6 global collaborators. Nearly every sample came with metadata listing a de-identified subject ID, COVID-19 status, age in years and sex. HLA class I and class II types, where available, came from metadata supplied by the sample provider rather than from assay-based typing.

Findings and caveats that apply to the study as a whole: The amount of clinical and demographic metadata varied by source and participant and was provided uncurated.

Between the V and J ends, shortened by 4 bases and 9 bases respectively, the junction contains 11 bases. The germline V gene provides CDR1 SGDLS and CDR2 YYNGEE. The CDR3 starts with the cysteine, ends with the phenylalanine, and has 11 residues. Only CDR3 DNA is held: 33 bases, read in frame from base 1. One collaborating source in Seattle enrolled patients while the patients were actively infected and followed the patients over time throughout the course of disease. Collaborating institutions collected whole blood in K2EDTA tubes following their own protocols. For TCRbeta analysis, collaborators shipped samples as frozen whole blood, isolated PBMCs, or DNA extracted from either of those sample types. On this clone: What antigen it recognizes has not been identified. Base qualities are not recorded, but no much larger clone differs from it by a single base.

TCRbeta CDR3 regions were amplified from genomic DNA by means of the immunoSEQ Assay, a bias-controlled multiplex PCR. In the paper's pipeline: Nucleated cell counts per sample were estimated from amplification of reference gene primers within the assay. To quantify the absolute abundance of each unique TCRbeta CDR3 rearrangement, sequence reads were collapsed and filtered. Productive Simpson clonality was computed per sample as the square root of Simpson's diversity index over productive rearrangements. Here the immuneACCESS table is served through TCRdb, limited to in-frame sequences with V and J called. Missing clones are a known gap in these copies; in checked studies unresolved V genes cover under half, and the rest lacks a known reason. Clone size and the V and J calls come from that table; the DNA yielded D and trimming. This sample comprises some 270,000 clones, approximately 85% of them detected only once. In total, the top ten clones hold 0.87% of the sample.

The sequence links TRBV9 to TRBJ2-7; the D gene is perhaps TRBD1, from 5 matching bases. This receptor was obtained from a human donor with COVID-19, enrolled during active disease. The donor label of this sample is uncertain. Specimen: peripheral blood. The bases are TGTGCCAGCAGCCCAGGTCAGGGGCAGTACTTC. This translates into CASSPGQGQYF.